Listed below are T cell receptor beta chains from one sample, sequenced in a study of OX40 agonist ivuxolimab in advanced cancers. Assay used: immunoSEQ multiplex PCR; TCRdb lists only in-frame clones, some missing. The sample has around 58,000 clones; around 93% are singletons. The starting material was CD4+ or CD8+ T cells sorted from blood, obtained in a trial of the OX40 agonist ivuxolimab. Every receptor here comes from an adult with an advanced solid tumor such as melanoma, head and neck, liver or kidney cancer. CDR3s include the opening cysteine and the closing phenylalanine or tryptophan. The D gene is left open where the match is weak. Clone size is given for some rows only: seen once, a few or many times, or a class if the clone is expanded.

CDR3 protein	CDR3 DNA	V gene	clone size	J gene	D gene
CASSDWVAGGQETQYF	TGTGCCAGCAGTGATTGGGTAGCGGGAGGGCAAGAGACCCAGTACTTC	TRBV2	NA	TRBJ2-5	TRBD2
CASSLVQGADYEQYF	TGCGCCAGCAGCTTGGTCCAAGGCGCCGACTACGAGCAGTACTTC	TRBV5-1	NA	TRBJ2-7	NA
CASSSGGGTEAFF	TGTGCCAGCAGCTCGGGGGGCGGCACTGAAGCTTTCTTT	TRBV13	NA	TRBJ1-1	NA
CASSVGLAGVDEQFF	TGTGCCAGCAGCGTAGGCCTAGCGGGAGTAGATGAGCAGTTCTTC	TRBV9	once	TRBJ2-1	TRBD2
CASSLVGGGTDTQYF	TGCGCCAGCAGCTTGGTAGGGGGCGGCACAGATACGCAGTATTTT	TRBV5-1	NA	TRBJ2-3	TRBD1
CASSLSSGSSYNEQFF	TGTGCCAGCAGTTTATCCAGCGGTAGCTCCTACAATGAGCAGTTCTTC	TRBV27	NA	TRBJ2-1	NA
CASSLRLSSGTAFTYEQYF	TGTGCCAGCAGTTTAAGGCTCTCCTCCGGGACAGCGTTCACCTACGAGCAGTACTTC	TRBV28	NA	TRBJ2-7	TRBD1
CAWSGLAGEPETQYF	TGTGCCTGGAGCGGGTTAGCGGGAGAACCGGAGACCCAGTACTTC	TRBV30	NA	TRBJ2-5	TRBD2
CASGDLAGLSYEQYF	TGTGCTAGTGGTGACCTAGCGGGATTATCCTACGAGCAGTACTTC	TRBV12-5	NA	TRBJ2-7	TRBD2
CASSQTGGRNQPQHF	TGTGCCAGCAGCCAGACAGGGGGTCGCAATCAGCCCCAGCATTTT	TRBV6-5	NA	TRBJ1-5	TRBD1
CASSRGRPYYNEQFF	TGTGCCAGCAGTCGAGGGAGGCCCTATTACAATGAGCAGTTCTTC	TRBV28	NA	TRBJ2-1	NA
CASSEGLAEETQYF	TGTGCCAGCAGTGAAGGGTTAGCGGAGGAGACCCAGTACTTC	TRBV6-1	NA	TRBJ2-5	NA
CAISIAGTGNYNEQFF	TGTGCCATCAGTATTGCCGGGACAGGGAACTACAATGAGCAGTTCTTC	TRBV10-3	NA	TRBJ2-1	TRBD1
CASSGDAYEQYF	TGTGCCAGCAGCGGTGATGCCTACGAGCAGTACTTC	TRBV5-6	NA	TRBJ2-7	NA
CASSYQGGREQYF	TGCGCCAGCAGCTACCAGGGAGGGCGCGAGCAGTACTTC	TRBV4-3	NA	TRBJ2-7	TRBD2
CSATGGEGYTF	TGCAGTGCTACGGGGGGTGAGGGCTACACCTTC	TRBV20-1	once	TRBJ1-2	NA
CASSLEVRVALSYEQYF	TGCGCCAGCAGCCTTGAGGTACGGGTGGCCCTCTCCTACGAGCAGTACTTC	TRBV5-1	NA	TRBJ2-7	NA
CASSPGSAGGPGGDTQYF	TGTGCCAGCAGCCCCGGAAGCGCGGGAGGGCCCGGGGGAGATACGCAGTATTTT	TRBV7-9	NA	TRBJ2-3	TRBD2
CASSQDPDGQDGYTF	TGCGCCAGCAGCCAAGATCCGGACGGTCAGGACGGCTACACCTTC	TRBV4-3	NA	TRBJ1-2	NA
CASSFGSYNEQFF	TGTGCCAGCAGTTTTGGGTCCTACAATGAGCAGTTCTTC	TRBV27	NA	TRBJ2-1	NA
CASRGSDVVNTGELFF	TGTGCCAGCAGGGGCTCCGACGTGGTGAACACCGGGGAGCTGTTTTTT	TRBV7-9	NA	TRBJ2-2	NA
CASSMGQGPYEQYF	TGTGCCAGTAGTATGGGACAGGGACCCTACGAGCAGTACTTC	TRBV19	NA	TRBJ2-7	TRBD1
CASSLRSRETQYF	TGTGCCAGCAGCTTAAGATCACGGGAGACCCAGTACTTC	TRBV13	NA	TRBJ2-5	NA
CASSVARDGPSNGYTF	TGTGCCAGCAGCGTAGCACGTGACGGACCCTCTAATGGCTACACCTTC	TRBV9	NA	TRBJ1-2	NA
CASSPGPGSQPQHF	TGTGCCAGCAGCCCGGGACCGGGGAGTCAGCCCCAGCATTTT	TRBV5-4	NA	TRBJ1-5	NA
CSVEDWAPPSDAGGLNYGYTF	TGCAGCGTTGAAGATTGGGCCCCCCCTAGCGATGCAGGGGGACTCAACTATGGCTACACCTTC	TRBV29-1	NA	TRBJ1-2	TRBD1
CASSPESGLLMNTEAFF	TGTGCCAGCTCCCCTGAAAGTGGCTTATTGATGAACACTGAAGCTTTCTTT	TRBV18	NA	TRBJ1-1	NA
CAWSRGEYYNEQFF	TGTGCCTGGTCTAGGGGGGAATACTACAATGAGCAGTTCTTC	TRBV30	NA	TRBJ2-1	NA
CASSVRGASGITEAFF	TGTGCCAGCAGCGTAAGGGGGGCTTCGGGTATCACTGAAGCTTTCTTT	TRBV9	NA	TRBJ1-1	NA
CASSAYGTGGDEQYF	TGTGCCAGCAGTGCTTACGGGACAGGGGGCGACGAGCAGTACTTC	TRBV6-1	NA	TRBJ2-7	TRBD1
CATSRTRSSTDTQYF	TGTGCCACCAGCAGGACTAGGTCTAGCACAGATACGCAGTATTTT	TRBV15	once	TRBJ2-3	NA
CSVLRGQGSDTQYF	TGCAGCGTTCTCAGGGGACAGGGGTCAGATACGCAGTATTTT	TRBV29-1	NA	TRBJ2-3	TRBD1
CASSLVALGGEQYF	TGTGCCAGCAGCTTAGTAGCGTTGGGCGGGGAGCAGTACTTC	TRBV7-8	NA	TRBJ2-7	NA
CASSVPGLAEYNEQFF	TGTGCCAGCAGCGTCCCGGGACTAGCGGAGTACAATGAGCAGTTCTTC	TRBV7-8	NA	TRBJ2-1	TRBD2
CASSRHWGVWEQYF	TGTGCCAGCAGTCGACACTGGGGGGTATGGGAGCAGTACTTC	TRBV27	few	TRBJ2-7	NA
CASSASGTSLNEQFF	TGTGCCAGCAGCGCCTCAGGGACTAGCTTGAATGAGCAGTTCTTC	TRBV9	NA	TRBJ2-1	TRBD2
CASSLYEAKNTIYF	TGTGCCAGCAGCTTGTACGAGGCGAAAAACACCATATATTTT	TRBV5-4	NA	TRBJ1-3	NA
CASSTEREINEQFF	TGTGCCAGCAGCACCGAGCGGGAGATCAATGAGCAGTTCTTC	TRBV7-2	NA	TRBJ2-1	TRBD2
CASSRVLASSTEGYTF	TGTGCCAGCAGCCGCGTGCTCGCCAGTTCCACCGAGGGCTACACCTTC	TRBV7-9	few	TRBJ1-2	NA
CAISNEGTGGNQPQHF	TGTGCCATCAGCAATGAGGGGACAGGGGGAAATCAGCCCCAGCATTTT	TRBV10-3	NA	TRBJ1-5	TRBD1